This TCR beta chain appears in the sequencing data of a study of regulatory T cells in long-lasting Graves disease. Germline CDR1 SNHLY, CDR2 FYNNEI. This CDR3 is 13 amino acids long. For TCR beta, libraries came from iRepertoire HTBI primers and Arm-PCR of CDR3 regions. TCRdb used MiXCR to reprocess the multiplex PCR reads, holding one entry per CDR3 protein. The table lists about 620,000 distinct CDR3 sequences, 15% to 20% of them singletons. Study-wide results and caveats: With persistent disease, TRBV28, TRBJ1-2 and TRBJ2-5 were the favored segments.

Time point: newly diagnosed GD, antithyroid drugs for less than 3 months. From RNA extracted from PBMCs, the TCR library was made. This clonotype has more than one count but fewer than ten. The antigen is undetermined. The sample was also linked to a second study, of T cells in Graves' hyperthyroidism and ophthalmopathy. That paper states: Most thyroid clonotypes with frequency above 0.001 were detected in blood. A 13 V-J signature model discriminated ophthalmopathy versus stable hyperthyroidism.

Sequenced material: peripheral blood mononuclear cells (PBMCs), taken at new diagnosis, from a patient treated with antithyroid drugs. This TCR derives from a woman aged 25 to 39 with Graves disease. The gene calls are TRBV2 and TRBJ1-2, with D maybe TRBD1 (5 bases). CDR3 in DNA: TGTGTCCCTCCGGGACGGAAATACTATGGCTACACCTTC. Protein product: CVPPGRKYYGYTF.